This T cell receptor beta chain was obtained from a study of cytomegalovirus exposure and HLA in healthy donors. This CDR3 comprises 14 residues. The V segment lost 0 bases and the J segment 7 bases; nucleotides outside the gene matches: 7. Germline V gene lookup returns CDR1 SGDLS and CDR2 YYNGEE. Healthy individuals who donated bone marrow served as the donors. The PCR used 60 Vbeta and 13 Jbeta primers. The data were produced by immunoSEQ multiplex PCR, yet TCRdb's version contains in-frame clones alone and is incomplete. The table lists 150,000 to 200,000 clones, around 80% of them singletons. This chain uses TRBV9 with TRBJ2-7; 7 bases align to TRBD2. The sample taken for sequencing was PBMCs. The source is a woman in her twenties or thirties in good health and CMV-seronegative. The CDR3 region has the DNA TGTGCCAGCAGCGTAGAGGGAGGGCCGGTTGAGCAGTACTTC. Protein sequence: CASSVEGGPVEQYF. Looking up the rest from reference TRBV9 and TRBJ2-7 gives the full variable domain: DSGVTQTPKHLITATGQRVTLRCSPRSGDLSVYWYQQSLDQGLQFLIQYYNGEERAKGNILERFSAQQFPDLHSELNLSSLELGDSALYFCASSVEGGPVEQYFGPGTRLTVT.